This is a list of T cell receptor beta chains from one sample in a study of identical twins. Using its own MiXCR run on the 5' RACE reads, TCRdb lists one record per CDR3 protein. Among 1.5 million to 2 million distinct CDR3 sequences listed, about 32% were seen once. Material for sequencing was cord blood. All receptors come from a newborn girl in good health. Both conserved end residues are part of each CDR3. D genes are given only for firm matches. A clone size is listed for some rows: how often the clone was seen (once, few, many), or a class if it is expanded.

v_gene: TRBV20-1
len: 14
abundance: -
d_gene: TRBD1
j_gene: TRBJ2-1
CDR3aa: CSATQQDRHNEQFF
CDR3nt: TGCAGTGCTACCCAACAGGACAGGCACAATGAGCAGTTCTTC

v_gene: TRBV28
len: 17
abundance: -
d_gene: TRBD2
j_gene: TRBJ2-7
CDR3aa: CASSSPYSGGSSYEQYF
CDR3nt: TGTGCCAGCAGTTCTCCATATAGCGGGGGAAGCTCCTACGAGCAGTACTTC

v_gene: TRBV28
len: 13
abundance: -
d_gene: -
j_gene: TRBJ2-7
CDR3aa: CASSLTGIDEQYF
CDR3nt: TGTGCCAGCAGTCTAACAGGGATCGATGAGCAGTACTTC

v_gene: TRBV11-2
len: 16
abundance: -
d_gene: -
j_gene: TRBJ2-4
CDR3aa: CASSSGPPLAKNIQYF
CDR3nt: TGTGCCAGCAGCTCGGGCCCCCCACTAGCCAAAAACATTCAGTACTTC

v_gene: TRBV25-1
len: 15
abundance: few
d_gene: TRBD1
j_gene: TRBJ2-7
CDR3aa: CASSTDRGPNYEQYF
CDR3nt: TGTGCCAGCAGCACCGACAGGGGACCTAACTACGAGCAGTACTTC

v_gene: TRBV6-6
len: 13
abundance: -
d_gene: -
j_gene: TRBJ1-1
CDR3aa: CASRALENTEAFF
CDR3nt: TGTGCCAGCAGAGCCCTGGAGAACACTGAAGCTTTCTTT

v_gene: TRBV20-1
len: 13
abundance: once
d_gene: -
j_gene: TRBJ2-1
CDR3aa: CSARDLRANEQFF
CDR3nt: TGCAGTGCTAGAGATCTGAGGGCCAATGAGCAGTTCTTC

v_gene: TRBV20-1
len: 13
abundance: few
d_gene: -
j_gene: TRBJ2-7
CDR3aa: CSASNAGSYEQYF
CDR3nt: TGCAGTGCTAGTAATGCAGGTTCCTACGAGCAGTACTTC

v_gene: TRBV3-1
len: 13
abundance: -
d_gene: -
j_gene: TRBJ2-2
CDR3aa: CASSQVIPGELFF
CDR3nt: TGTGCCAGCAGCCAAGTGATCCCCGGGGAGCTGTTTTTT

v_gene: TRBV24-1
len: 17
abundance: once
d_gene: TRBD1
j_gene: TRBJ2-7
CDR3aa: CATSDSTGRVSYNEQYF
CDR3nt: TGTGCCACCAGTGATTCGACAGGGAGAGTGTCCTACAATGAGCAGTACTTC

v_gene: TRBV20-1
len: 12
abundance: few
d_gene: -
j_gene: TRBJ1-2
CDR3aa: CSAREDYYGYTF
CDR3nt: TGCAGTGCTAGAGAAGACTACTATGGCTACACCTTC

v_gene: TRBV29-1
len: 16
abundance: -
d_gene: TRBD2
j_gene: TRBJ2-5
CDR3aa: CSARRLAHLGGNEQYF
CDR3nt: TGCAGCGCCCGACGACTAGCTCACTTGGGGGGGAATGAGCAGTACTTC

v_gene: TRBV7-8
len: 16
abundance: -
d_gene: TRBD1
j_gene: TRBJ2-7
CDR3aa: CASSPRIGTGAHEQYF
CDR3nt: TGTGCCAGCAGCCCCAGAATTGGGACAGGGGCCCACGAGCAGTACTTC

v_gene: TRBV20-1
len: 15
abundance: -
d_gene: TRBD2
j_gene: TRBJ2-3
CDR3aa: CSATLSGGAADTQYF
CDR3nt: TGCAGTGCTACCCTTAGCGGGGGGGCAGCAGATACGCAGTATTTT

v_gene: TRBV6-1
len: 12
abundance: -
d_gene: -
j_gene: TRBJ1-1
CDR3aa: CASRETGHEAFF
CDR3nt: TGTGCCAGCAGGGAGACAGGTCATGAAGCTTTCTTT

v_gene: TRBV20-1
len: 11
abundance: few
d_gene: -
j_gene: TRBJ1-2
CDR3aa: CSAKGGVGYTF
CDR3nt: TGCAGTGCCAAAGGGGGTGTAGGCTACACCTTC

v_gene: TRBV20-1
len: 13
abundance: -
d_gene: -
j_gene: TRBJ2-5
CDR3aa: CSARDGTIETQYF
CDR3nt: TGCAGTGCTAGAGATGGAACTATAGAGACCCAGTACTTC

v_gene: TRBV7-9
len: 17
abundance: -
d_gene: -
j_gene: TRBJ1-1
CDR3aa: CASSLAPIQNLNTEAFF
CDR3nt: TGTGCCAGCAGCTTAGCCCCGATACAGAATCTGAACACTGAAGCTTTCTTT

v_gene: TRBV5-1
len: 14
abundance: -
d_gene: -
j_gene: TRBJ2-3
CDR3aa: CASSLVGASDTQYF
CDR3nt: TGCGCCAGCAGCTTGGTCGGCGCATCAGATACGCAGTATTTT

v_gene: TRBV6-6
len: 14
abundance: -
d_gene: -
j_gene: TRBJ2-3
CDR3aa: CASSSASLADTQYF
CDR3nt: TGTGCCAGCAGTTCCGCTAGCTTGGCAGATACGCAGTATTTT

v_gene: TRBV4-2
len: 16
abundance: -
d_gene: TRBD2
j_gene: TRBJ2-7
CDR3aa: CASSPMYGGGKEEQYF
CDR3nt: TGTGCCAGCAGCCCTATGTACGGGGGGGGTAAGGAAGAGCAGTACTTC

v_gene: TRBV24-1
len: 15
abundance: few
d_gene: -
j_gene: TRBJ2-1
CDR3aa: CATSDLGQGSDEQFF
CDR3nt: TGTGCCACCAGTGATTTAGGGCAGGGGAGCGATGAGCAGTTCTTC

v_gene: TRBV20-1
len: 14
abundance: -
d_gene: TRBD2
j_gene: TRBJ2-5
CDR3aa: CSARTSGTKETQYF
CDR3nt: TGCAGTGCTAGAACTAGCGGTACCAAAGAGACCCAGTACTTC

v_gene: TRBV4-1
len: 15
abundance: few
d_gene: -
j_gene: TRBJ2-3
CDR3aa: CASSQGDRIGDTQYF
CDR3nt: TGCGCCAGCAGCCAAGGGGACCGCATAGGGGATACGCAGTATTTT

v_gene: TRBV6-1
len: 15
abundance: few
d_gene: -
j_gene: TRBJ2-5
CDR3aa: CASSDWRGDQETQYF
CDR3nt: TGTGCCAGCAGTGATTGGAGGGGGGACCAAGAGACCCAGTACTTC

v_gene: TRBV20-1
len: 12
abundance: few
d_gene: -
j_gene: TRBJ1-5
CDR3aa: CSAVDGNQPQHF
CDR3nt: TGCAGTGCGGTTGACGGGAATCAGCCCCAGCATTTT

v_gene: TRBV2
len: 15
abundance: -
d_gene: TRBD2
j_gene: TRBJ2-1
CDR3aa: CASSRTSGRDYEQFF
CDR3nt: TGTGCCAGCAGCCGGACTAGCGGGAGAGACTATGAGCAGTTCTTC

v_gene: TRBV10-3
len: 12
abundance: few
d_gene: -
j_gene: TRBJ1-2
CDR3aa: CAISEPPEGYTF
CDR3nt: TGTGCCATCAGTGAGCCTCCGGAGGGCTACACCTTC

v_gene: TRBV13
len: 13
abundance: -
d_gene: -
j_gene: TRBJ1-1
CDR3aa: CASSLRLQAEAFF
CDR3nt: TGTGCCAGCAGCTTAAGGCTCCAGGCTGAAGCTTTCTTT

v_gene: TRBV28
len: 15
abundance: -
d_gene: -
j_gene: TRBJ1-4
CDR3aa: CASSSGHLTNEKLFF
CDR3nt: TGTGCCAGCAGTTCCGGACATCTAACTAATGAAAAACTGTTTTTT

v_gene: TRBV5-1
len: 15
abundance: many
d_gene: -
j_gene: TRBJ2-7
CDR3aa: CASSLAGGESYEQYF
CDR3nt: TGCGCCAGCAGCTTGGCCGGCGGAGAATCCTACGAGCAGTACTTC

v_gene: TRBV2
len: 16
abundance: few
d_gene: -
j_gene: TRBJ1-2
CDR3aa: CASSVIGMGPLNGYTF
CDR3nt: TGTGCCAGCAGTGTAATCGGAATGGGTCCTCTCAATGGCTACACCTTC

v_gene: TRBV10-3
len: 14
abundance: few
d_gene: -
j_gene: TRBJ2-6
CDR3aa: CAISPGSGANVLTF
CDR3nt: TGTGCCATCAGCCCTGGCTCTGGGGCCAACGTCCTGACTTTC

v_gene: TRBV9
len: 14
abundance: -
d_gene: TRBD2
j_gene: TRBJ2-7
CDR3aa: CASSATVAGDEQYF
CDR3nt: TGTGCCAGCAGCGCAACAGTAGCGGGAGACGAGCAGTACTTC

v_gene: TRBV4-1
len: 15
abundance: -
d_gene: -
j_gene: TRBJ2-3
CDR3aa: CANSQRTERGDTQYF
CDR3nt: TGCGCCAACAGCCAACGGACGGAAAGGGGGGATACGCAGTATTTT

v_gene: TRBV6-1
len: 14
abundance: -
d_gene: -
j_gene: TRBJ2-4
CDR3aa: CASTANPDKNIQYF
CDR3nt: TGTGCCAGCACAGCAAATCCAGACAAAAACATTCAGTACTTC

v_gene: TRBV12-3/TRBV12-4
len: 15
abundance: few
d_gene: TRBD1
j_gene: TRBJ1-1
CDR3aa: CASSPLDRMNTEAFF
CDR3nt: TGTGCCAGCAGTCCGTTGGACAGGATGAACACTGAAGCTTTCTTT

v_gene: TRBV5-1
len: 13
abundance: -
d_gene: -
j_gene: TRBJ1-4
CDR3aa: CASSLVINEKLFF
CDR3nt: TGCGCCAGCAGCTTGGTCATTAATGAAAAACTGTTTTTT

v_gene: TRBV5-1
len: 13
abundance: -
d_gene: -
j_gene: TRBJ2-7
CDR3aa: CASRGEFSYEQYF
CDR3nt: TGCGCCAGCAGAGGGGAATTCTCCTACGAGCAGTACTTC

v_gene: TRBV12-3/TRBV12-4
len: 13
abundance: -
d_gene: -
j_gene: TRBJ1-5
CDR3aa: CASSLYRSQPQHF
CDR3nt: TGTGCCAGCAGTTTATATAGATCCCAGCCCCAGCATTTT

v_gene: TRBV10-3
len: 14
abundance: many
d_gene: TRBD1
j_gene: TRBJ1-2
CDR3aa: CAISGTDSNYGYTF
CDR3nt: TGTGCCATCAGCGGGACAGATTCTAACTATGGCTACACCTTC

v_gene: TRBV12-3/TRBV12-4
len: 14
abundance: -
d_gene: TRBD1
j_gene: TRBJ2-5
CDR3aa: CASSRQGHYNEQYF
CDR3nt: TGTGCCAGCAGCCGACAGGGCCACTACAATGAGCAGTACTTC

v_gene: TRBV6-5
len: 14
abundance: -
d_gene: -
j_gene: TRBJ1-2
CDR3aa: CASTHPGGDYGYTF
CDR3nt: TGTGCCAGCACACACCCCGGGGGCGACTATGGCTACACCTTC

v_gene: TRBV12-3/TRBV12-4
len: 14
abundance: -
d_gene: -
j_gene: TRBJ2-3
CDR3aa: CAGSLRPGTDTQYF
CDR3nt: TGTGCCGGCAGTTTGCGACCCGGGACAGATACGCAGTATTTT

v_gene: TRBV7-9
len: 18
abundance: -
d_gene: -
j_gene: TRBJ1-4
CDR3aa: CASSLALQWSPAGEKLFF
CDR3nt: TGTGCCAGCAGCTTAGCCCTTCAGTGGTCCCCGGCTGGGGAAAAACTGTTTTTT

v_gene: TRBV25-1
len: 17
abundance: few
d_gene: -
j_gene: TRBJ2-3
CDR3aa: CASSHPRGFWRPDTQYF
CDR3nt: TGTGCCAGCAGCCATCCGCGTGGGTTTTGGCGTCCAGATACGCAGTATTTT

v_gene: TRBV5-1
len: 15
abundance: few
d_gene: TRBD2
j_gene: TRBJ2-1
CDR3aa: CASRSLAGGNNEQFF
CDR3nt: TGCGCCAGCAGATCTTTAGCGGGGGGGAACAATGAGCAGTTCTTC

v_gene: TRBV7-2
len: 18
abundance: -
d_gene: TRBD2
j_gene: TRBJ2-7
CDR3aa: CASSSTGTSGASYNEQYF
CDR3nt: TGTGCCAGCAGTTCTACGGGGACTAGCGGGGCCTCCTACAATGAGCAGTACTTC

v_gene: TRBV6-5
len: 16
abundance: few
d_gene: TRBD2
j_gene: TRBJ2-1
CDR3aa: CASSPFSGSKGNEQFF
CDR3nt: TGTGCCAGCAGTCCCTTTAGCGGGAGTAAAGGGAATGAGCAGTTCTTC

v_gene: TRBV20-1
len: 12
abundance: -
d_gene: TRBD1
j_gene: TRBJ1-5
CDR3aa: CSGTGGHQPQHF
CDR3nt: TGCAGTGGGACAGGGGGCCATCAGCCCCAGCATTTT

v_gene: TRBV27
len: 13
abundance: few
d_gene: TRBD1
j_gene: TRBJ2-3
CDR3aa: CASSPHRDSSKYF
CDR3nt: TGTGCCAGCAGTCCCCACCGGGACAGCTCGAAGTATTTT

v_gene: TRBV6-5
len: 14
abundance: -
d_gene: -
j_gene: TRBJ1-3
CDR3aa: CASSQGFSGNTIYF
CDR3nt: TGTGCCAGCAGCCAGGGGTTCTCTGGAAACACCATATATTTT

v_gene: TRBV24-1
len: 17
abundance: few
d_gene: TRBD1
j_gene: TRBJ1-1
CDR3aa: CATSDLGQGSRNTEAFF
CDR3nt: TGTGCCACCAGTGATCTTGGACAGGGAAGCCGAAACACTGAAGCTTTCTTT

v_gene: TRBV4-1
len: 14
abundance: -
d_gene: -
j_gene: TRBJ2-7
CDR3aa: CASSQQTGYYEQYF
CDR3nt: TGCGCCAGCAGCCAACAAACGGGGTACTACGAGCAGTACTTC

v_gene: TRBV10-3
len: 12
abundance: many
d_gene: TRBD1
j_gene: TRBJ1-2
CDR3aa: CAIRDRGLRYTF
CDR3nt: TGTGCCATCCGGGACAGGGGTTTGCGCTACACCTTC

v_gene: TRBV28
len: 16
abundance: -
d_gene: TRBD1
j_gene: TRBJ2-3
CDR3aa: CASSLRRTGSTDTQYF
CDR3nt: TGTGCCAGCAGTTTACGGAGGACAGGGAGCACAGATACGCAGTATTTT

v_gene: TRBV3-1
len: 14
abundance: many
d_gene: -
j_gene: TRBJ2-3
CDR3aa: CASSQGDRADTQYF
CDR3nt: TGTGCCAGCAGCCAGGGGGACCGAGCGGATACGCAGTATTTT

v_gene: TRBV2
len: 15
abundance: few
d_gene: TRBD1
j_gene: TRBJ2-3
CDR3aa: CASSPPGQGAYTQYF
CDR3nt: TGTGCCAGCAGCCCACCGGGACAGGGGGCCTATACGCAGTATTTT